The 5 T cell receptor beta chains given below trace back to one sample, sequenced in a study of radiation and T cells in renal cell carcinoma. Time point here: baseline pretreatment blood. Stated treatment: 15 Gy SBRT to primary tumor, nephrectomy 4 weeks later. Method: immunoSEQ multiplex PCR; TCRdb's copy keeps in-frame clones and lacks some. The sample comprises about 59,000 clones, 65% to 80% of which are singletons, and less than 7.5% rests with the top ten. The material was blood, obtained from a patient whose treatment included radiotherapy and nephrectomy. These receptors were taken from a man aged 60 to 69 with renal cell carcinoma.

This clone appeared a single time. This chain uses TRBV19 with TRBJ1-6, with a possible D match to TRBD1 (5 bases). CDR1 is LNHDA, CDR2 SQIVND, per germline (reference sequence). V was trimmed by 9 bases and J by 9 bases, leaving 18 bases between them. The length of the CDR3 is 14 residues. CDR3 sequence: CASRAPGRFSPLHF. In DNA form, the CDR3 reads TGTGCCAGCAGGGCGCCAGGGCGGTTTTCACCCCTCCACTTT. The variable domain in full, completed from reference TRBV19 and TRBJ1-6, reads DGGITQSPKYLFRKEGQNVTLSCEQNLNHDAMYWYRQDPGQGLRLIYYSQIVNDFQKGDIAEGYSVSREKKESFPLTVTSAQKNPTAFYLCASRAPGRFSPLHFGNGTRLTVT.

The rearrangement links TRBV18 to TRBJ1-5; 7 nucleotides agree with TRBD1. CDR1 KGHSH and CDR2 LQKENI come from the germline V gene. This CDR3 is 17 amino acids long. V lost 2 bases, J lost 6 bases, and 13 bases stayed unmatched. As DNA, the CDR3 is TGTGCCAGCTCACCATCCCGGGACAGCGGCGGCCTTCAGCCCCAGCATTTT. Encoded protein: CASSPSRDSGGLQPQHF.

The genes are TRBV30 and TRBJ2-7; unclear D gene. Trimming removed 4 bases at V and 4 bases at J, with 8 bases between. Per germline, CDR1 GTSNPN and CDR2 SVGIG (reference sequence). The CDR3 sequence is 11 residues long. Here the CDR3 DNA reads TGTGCCTGGAAAGACCTTTACGAGCAGTACTTC. Its translation is CAWKDLYEQYF.

V and J are TRBV7-6 and TRBJ2-6; D is unresolved. The CDR3 spans 14 residues. CDR1 SGHVS and CDR2 FNYEAQ come from the germline V gene. V lost 2 bases and J lost 0, with 2 bases in between. The CDR3 DNA is TGTGCCAGCAGCTTACGCTCTGGGGCCAACGTCCTGACTTTC. It encodes CASSLRSGANVLTF.

V and J are TRBV7-2 and TRBJ2-3; TRBD2 matches at 10 bases. Unmatched junction bases numbered 21, after V lost 2 bases and J lost 13 bases. Germline lookup yields CDR1 SGHTA and CDR2 FQGNSA. The length of the CDR3 is 18 residues. The CDR3 protein is CASSLNSELAGRKSPKYF. In DNA, the CDR3 is TGTGCCAGCAGCTTAAATTCCGAACTAGCGGGGAGAAAGAGCCCGAAGTATTTT.